A single sample is the source of the 19 T cell receptor beta chains below, sequenced in a study of T cell responses to AZD1222 COVID-19 vaccine (dated by TCRdb to 2020 to 2022). The library was made by the immunoSEQ multiplex PCR assay. As stored in TCRdb, this immuneACCESS dataset retains in-frame rearrangements with V and J assigned. A fraction of the clones does not appear; measured against another copy, unresolved V genes explain less than half of the discrepancy, and the remainder lacks a known reason. The sample contains 100,000 to 120,000 clones, more than 75% of them found a single time. More than 9% of the sample rests with the top ten. Taken with the paper, the label for time point translates to: baseline before first vaccination. The sequencing used peripheral blood, collected on day 0 of AZD1222 vaccination. Receptors originate from an adult in good health.

The chain couples TRBV27 to TRBJ2-5; either TRBD1 or TRBD2 may fit D (5 bases each). Germline CDR1 is MNHEY and CDR2 is SMNVEV (reference sequence). Trimming pared 5 bases from V and 3 bases from J, leaving 10 bases between. The CDR3 is made up of 13 amino acids. This CDR3 is CASSGDPKETQYF. In nucleotides, the CDR3 is TGTGCCAGCAGTGGGGACCCTAAAGAGACCCAGTACTTC.

This clone appeared a few times. CDR3 nucleotides: TGCGCCTCCTCAGTCGGGGCAGGGCAGGGCTACACCTTC. Encoded protein: CASSVGAGQGYTF. The chain recombines TRBV10-2 with TRBJ1-2; maybe TRBD1 (5 bases). Germline V lookup: CDR1 WSHSY, CDR2 SAAADI. The V and J ends lost 11 bases and 8 bases respectively, with 21 bases between them. The CDR3 runs 13 residues.

The V gene is TRBV7-2, the J gene TRBJ1-1; no clear D. V lost 1 base to trimming and J lost 11 bases, with 14 bases between them. The V gene's germline CDR1 is SGHTA and CDR2 FQGNSA. CDR3 length: 13 residues. The CDR3 region is CASSLGQLRWAFF. CDR3 in DNA: TGTGCCAGCAGCTTAGGGCAGCTACGTTGGGCTTTCTTT.

The V call is TRBV5-1, the J call TRBJ2-3; a possible D gene is TRBD1 (6 bases). The CDR3 runs 14 residues. V dropped 4 bases and J dropped 5 bases, with 14 bases sitting between them. CDR1 is SGHRS and CDR2 is YFSETQ in the germline V gene. The CDR3 DNA is TGCGCCAGCAGCCTCTACAGGGTTGAAGATACGCAGTATTTT. Protein: CASSLYRVEDTQYF.

The CDR3 DNA follows: TGTGCCGGAGGACTCCTTGGGAATGAGCAGTTCTTC. It specifies CAGGLLGNEQFF. The rearrangement uses TRBV7-9 and TRBJ2-1, with TRBD2 as a possible D gene (5 bases). V was clipped by 11 bases and J by 7 bases, with 15 bases between them. The CDR3 spans 12 residues. Germline V CDR1 and CDR2: SEHNR, FQNEAQ (reference sequence).

The genes are TRBV5-1 and TRBJ1-4, with 9 bases identical to TRBD1. This CDR3 comprises 15 residues. Germline V lookup: CDR1 SGHRS, CDR2 YFSETQ. V gave up 0 bases and J gave up 8 bases; unmatched junction bases: 5. DNA of the CDR3: TGCGCCAGCAGCTTGGCCGGGACAGGGAAAGAAAAACTGTTTTTT. The encoded protein is CASSLAGTGKEKLFF.

The V and J genes are TRBV27 and TRBJ1-6; D is unclear. The germline CDR1 and CDR2 sequences are MNHEY and SMNVEV (reference sequence). The V and J ends lost 0 bases and 3 bases respectively, with 0 bases between them. CDR3 size: 13 residues. Here the CDR3 reads CASSLSYNSPLHF. CDR3 DNA: TGTGCCAGCAGTTTATCCTATAATTCACCCCTCCACTTT.

The V gene is TRBV13, the J gene TRBJ2-3; 7 bases match TRBD2. The V gene end was trimmed by 5 bases and the J gene end by 1 base; junction bases not matched to a gene: 12. Germline loops: CDR1 PRHDT, CDR2 FYEKMQ (reference sequence). The CDR3 has 17 residues. The CDR3 protein is CASSPPRRGGGTDTQYF. The CDR3 region has the DNA TGTGCCAGCAGCCCTCCTCGGCGGGGAGGGGGCACAGATACGCAGTATTTT.

V is TRBV29-1 and J is TRBJ2-3; 15 bases fit TRBD2. Trimming cost V 6 bases and J 4 bases; bases outside gene matches: 11. The germline V gene encodes CDR1 SQVTM and CDR2 ANQGSEA. The CDR3 spans 17 residues. The CDR3 coding sequence is TGCAGCGTCCCCGGCGGACTAGCGGGAGGGCGGGCAGATACGCAGTATTTT. Amino acid sequence: CSVPGGLAGGRADTQYF.

The chain carries TRBV28 and TRBJ1-3; D ambiguous. Germline loops: CDR1 MDHEN, CDR2 SYDVKM. The CDR3 has 14 residues. The V end lost 5 bases, the J end lost 5 bases, and 13 bases lay between the germline ends. In DNA form, the CDR3 reads TGTGCCAGCAGTGAGACCTTTGGGAGAAACACCATATATTTT. It is translated as CASSETFGRNTIYF. Together with reference TRBV28 and TRBJ1-3, the CDR3 gives the full variable domain: DVKVTQSSRYLVKRTGEKVFLECVQDMDHENMFWYRQDPGLGLRLIYFSYDVKMKEKGDIPEGYSVSREKKERFSLILESASTNQTSMYLCASSETFGRNTIYFGEGSWLTVV.

This chain connects TRBV3-1 (or the pseudogene TRBV3-2) to TRBJ1-2; TRBD1 aligns across 7 bases. Germline CDR1 and CDR2: LGHDT and YNNKEL (reference sequence). Losses at the gene ends were 3 bases for V and 8 bases for J; bases not matched to a gene: 9. This CDR3 region has 14 residues. The CDR3 reads CASSHADRDWGYTF. CDR3 coding DNA: TGTGCCAGCAGCCATGCAGACAGGGATTGGGGCTACACCTTC.

This chain links TRBV7-6 with TRBJ2-1, with 13 bases matching TRBD2. The CDR3 runs 16 residues. V dropped 7 bases and J dropped 1; count of bases not matched to a gene: 4. Germline CDR1 SGHVS, CDR2 FNYEAQ. The CDR3 bases are TGTGCCAGCACCCGGACTAGCGGGAGTTCCTACAATGAGCAGTTCTTC. Protein product: CASTRTSGSSYNEQFF.

CDR3 residues: CASSQWGGANTEAFF. CDR3 DNA sequence: TGTGCCAGCAGCCAATGGGGAGGGGCCAACACTGAAGCTTTCTTT. This sequence joins TRBV3-1 (or the pseudogene TRBV3-2) and TRBJ1-1; possible D gene TRBD1, 5 bases. Germline assignment: CDR1 LGHDT and CDR2 YNNKEL (reference sequence). The CDR3 runs 15 residues. V lost 2 bases and J lost 2, with 12 bases in between.

The V call is TRBV28, the J call TRBJ2-7; 8 nucleotides agree with TRBD2. J lost 5 bases, V lost 3 bases, and 9 bases had no gene match. This CDR3 is 15 amino acids long. Germline V gene sequence: CDR1 MDHEN, CDR2 SYDVKM. The CDR3 DNA follows: TGTGCCAGCAGTTTTCCTGCGGGAGGTCGGAACGAGCAGTACTTC. This codes for CASSFPAGGRNEQYF.

The chain is built from TRBV28 and TRBJ2-4; 7 nucleotides agree with TRBD1. Germline assignment: CDR1 MDHEN and CDR2 SYDVKM. This CDR3 has 15 residues. V shed 5 bases and J 0 bases; nucleotides not matched to a gene: 4. The CDR3 sequence: CASSPGGTAKNIQYF. As DNA, the CDR3 is TGTGCCAGCAGTCCAGGGGGTACAGCCAAAAACATTCAGTACTTC.

The J gene is TRBJ2-7, the V gene TRBV5-1; 10 nucleotides align to TRBD2. The germline CDR1 and CDR2 sequences are SGHRS and YFSETQ. CDR3 length: 17 residues. Trimming at V came to 0 bases and at J to 3 bases, leaving 9 bases not matched to a gene. The DNA for the CDR3 is TGCGCCAGCAGCTTGGGGCTAGCGGGAGCTACTAACTACGAGCAGTACTTC. Protein: CASSLGLAGATNYEQYF.

The chain carries TRBV27 and TRBJ2-7; 14 nucleotides line up with TRBD2. This CDR3 has 14 residues. Trimming took 5 bases from V and 6 from J; bases not matched to a gene: 3. CDR1 is MNHEY, CDR2 SMNVEV, per germline (reference sequence). The CDR3, as DNA: TGTGCCAGCAGTCCGGGACTAGCGGGAGTCGAGCAGTACTTC. Translated, it gives CASSPGLAGVEQYF.

This rearrangement joins TRBV7-6 to TRBJ2-1; TRBD2 might be the D (6 bases). The germline V gene has CDR1 SGHVS and CDR2 FNYEAQ. The CDR3 is 15 residues long. V was trimmed by 2 bases and J by 5 bases, leaving 13 bases between them. Here the CDR3 reads CASSLHGRSDNEQFF. CDR3 coding DNA: TGTGCCAGCAGCTTACACGGGAGATCCGACAATGAGCAGTTCTTC.

This chain links TRBV6-2 or TRBV6-3 with TRBJ1-5, with D unresolved. The CDR3 runs to 13 residues. Looked up from germline, CDR1 is MNHEY and CDR2 is SVGEGT. Trimming stripped 6 bases from V and 4 bases from J, with 10 bases between. CDR3 sequence: CASSLDLNQPQHF. The CDR3 DNA reads TGTGCCAGCAGCCTAGATCTGAATCAGCCCCAGCATTTT.